This T cell receptor beta chain is from a study of CD8+ T cells in alopecia areata. Findings and caveats of the study: Possibly as an HLA-related effect, TCR sharing across patients appeared less clear than in mice.

Extraction of RNA preceded its reverse transcription into cDNA, which served as the sequencing template. The protocol was immunoSEQ multiplex PCR, while the TCRdb copy is restricted to in-frame clones and leaves out a portion. The table has fewer than 9,500 clones, 64% seen once. A remark on this clone: Its target is unknown.

Indicated treatment: oral pan-JAK inhibitor, 5-10 mg twice daily. From alopecia areata patients, lesional scalp punch biopsies and peripheral blood were collected. In germline, CDR1 is LGHNA, CDR2 YSLEER. The CDR3 is 13 residues long. Trimming pared 0 bases from V and 10 bases from J, leaving 12 bases between. The source of this sequence is a human donor with alopecia areata. The chain joins TRBV4-3 to TRBJ1-2; D is possibly TRBD1 (5 bases). The starting material was skin, obtained at week 4, from a patient treated with tofacitinib. CDR3 region: CASSQDTSRVYTF. In nucleotides, the CDR3 is TGCGCCAGCAGCCAAGACACAAGCAGGGTCTACACCTTC.